This TCR beta chain was profiled in a study of shared clonotypes between healthy human individuals. Across the study: CD8 memory received one plate per donor, CD8 naive two, CD4 memory three and CD4 naive three. Findings of the study overall: What naive subsets generally showed was a larger estimated richness than memory subsets showed.

Every contributor of samples was a Caucasian grown-up residing in Nashville, Tennessee. Regarding this clone: Its antigen is not identified.

Data came from immunoSEQ multiplex PCR; TCRdb stores just in-frame clones and leaves some out. In the table there are roughly 1,500,000 clones, roughly 98% of which are singletons. The sequence was obtained from a man younger than 45 in good health. The sample comprised naive CD4+ T cells sorted from blood. Indicated subset: CD45RA+ positively selected.

The CDR3 sequence: CASSLGHREDTEAFF. Written as DNA, the CDR3 is TGTGCCAGCAGCTTAGGGCACAGGGAGGACACTGAAGCTTTCTTT. The chain joins TRBV7-9 to TRBJ1-1; a possible D gene is TRBD1 (6 bases). V lost 1 base, J lost 3 bases, and 12 bases lay in between. CDR3 length: 15 residues. CDR1 SEHNR and CDR2 FQNEAQ come from the germline V gene (reference sequence).